These 5 T cell receptor beta chains were sequenced from one sample in a study of T cell clonality in common variable immunodeficiency. Sequencing was performed with immunoSEQ multiplex PCR; in TCRdb, only in-frame clones are kept and a portion is missing. The sample counts tens of thousands of clones, none seen once; the ten largest own approximately 5.4%. The sample was peripheral blood mononuclear cells. The receptors were sampled from a person aged 18 to 75 in good health.

The sample holds many counts of this clone. The read falls 3 residues short of the CDR3 end, and the missing part is taken from the germline J gene. This chain connects TRBV20-1 to TRBJ1-6; 7 nucleotides line up with TRBD1. The CDR3 is 15 residues long. Germline values: CDR1 DFQATT, CDR2 SNEGSKA (reference sequence). The V and J ends lost 5 bases and 0 bases, in that order; junction bases with no gene match: 4. This CDR3 reads CSAVTGSSYNSPLHF. The part of the CDR3 DNA that was read is TGCAGTGCTGTGACAGGGAGCTCCTATAATTCACCC.

This clone was found many times. The CDR3 goes on 3 residues after the read ends, and that part is filled in from the germline J gene. The chain joins TRBV30 to TRBJ2-2; 11 nucleotides agree with TRBD2. V lost 2 bases and J lost 0; bases outside the gene matches: 11. The germline gives CDR1 GTSNPN, CDR2 SVGIG (reference sequence). This CDR3 has 19 residues. The DNA read from the CDR3 is TGTGCCTGGAGTTTCCAAGCTAGCGGGAGGAACCCGAACACCGGGGAG. Its translation: CAWSFQASGRNPNTGE. The full CDR3 sequence reads CAWSFQASGRNPNTGELFF.

A few counts support this clone. The read ends 3 residues early relative to the CDR3; the germline J gene fills the gap. V usage is TRBV2 and J usage is TRBJ2-1, with TRBD1 as a possible D gene (6 bases). Trimming took off 6 bases at V and 7 bases at J, with 13 bases between the two ends. This CDR3 region has 13 residues. The germline CDR1 and CDR2 sequences are SNHLY and FYNNEI. The sequenced part of the CDR3 DNA is TGTGCCAGCAGGATGGACAGCCAAAATGAG. It translates to CASRMDSQNE. The whole CDR3 is CASRMDSQNEQFF.

This clone was counted many times. The read is 3 residues too short to cover the CDR3 end, so that end is filled in from the germline J gene. J is TRBJ2-1 and V is TRBV7-8; 10 bases agree with TRBD2. CDR1 SGHVS and CDR2 FQNEAQ come from the germline V gene. There are 16 residues in the CDR3. Trimming took 6 bases from V and 9 from J; bases not matched to a gene: 14. The CDR3 sequence is CASSPSGLAGEIEQFF. CDR3 DNA, as far as it was read: TGTGCCAGCAGTCCCTCGGGGCTAGCGGGAGAAATTGAG.

Many counts were recorded for this clone. The sequenced part of the CDR3 DNA is TGTGCCATCAGCGTCGGGACAGCGTTTGAA. Translation: CAISVGTAFE. From start to end, the CDR3 is CAISVGTAFEAFF. V is TRBV10-3 and J is TRBJ1-1, with 7 nucleotides matching TRBD1. The read ends 3 residues before the CDR3 terminus; that terminus is restored from the germline J gene. Unmatched junction bases numbered 8, after V lost 6 bases and J lost 7 bases. The germline CDR1 and CDR2 sequences are ENHRY and SYGVKD. The CDR3 is made up of 13 amino acids.